This section outlines one T cell receptor (beta chain) sequence together with its context. Looked up from germline, CDR1 is MNHEY and CDR2 is SVGAGI. This CDR3 is 12 amino acids long. V was trimmed by 6 bases and J by 9 bases, leaving 12 bases between them. The data are from a study of blood T cell repertoires in COVID-19. Produced via immunoSEQ multiplex PCR; TCRdb's table is partial and in-frame only. In the table there are 190,000 or so clones, roughly 85% of which are singletons. Cohorts were determined from participant-reported clinical history. The chain has TRBV6-5 and TRBJ1-3, with a tentative D call TRBD1 (6 bases). This TCR derives from a man aged 40-55 years who had recovered from COVID-19. Material: PBMCs or T cells enriched from blood (not recorded which). CDR3 coding DNA: TGTGCCAGCAGGCTGACAGGCGGCACCATATATTTT. This translates into CASRLTGGTIYF.